This T cell receptor beta chain was identified in a study of PD-1 blockade in classical Hodgkin lymphoma. Points from the study as a whole: Baseline diversity in complete responders resembled that of newly diagnosed patients. The CD4+ diversity rise by C4D1 was clearest in complete responders. Exclusion was the outcome for patients who began nivolumab under 1 year after ASCT.

Brentuximab vedotin exposure varied among the patients, all of whom had relapsed after autologous stem cell transplantation. Regarding this clone: Its matching antigen is unknown.

The repertoire was sequenced with immunoSEQ multiplex PCR; TCRdb's copy has only in-frame clones and lacks some. The data show approximately 34,000 clones, with roughly four fifths seen just once and 32% held by the top ten. Trimming pared 2 bases from V and 1 base from J, leaving 11 bases between. Germline lookup yields CDR1 SGHAT and CDR2 FQDESV (reference sequence). CDR3 size: 15 residues. The receptor was isolated from a human donor with classical Hodgkin lymphoma. The chain recombines TRBV11-1 with TRBJ2-5; D may correspond to TRBD1 or TRBD2 (5 bases each). The material sequenced was peripheral blood mononuclear cells (PBMCs), taken at baseline. CDR3 bases: TGTGCCAGCAGCTTAAATTGGGGACCCCAAGAGACCCAGTACTTC. Its translation is CASSLNWGPQETQYF.